The 21 T cell receptor beta chains below come from one sample, sequenced in a study of regulatory T cells in long-lasting Graves disease. Specified time point: persistent/refractory GD, antithyroid drugs over 5 years with positive TRAb. The TCR library used RNA extracted from PBMCs. With iRepertoire HTBI primers and Arm-PCR of CDR3 regions, TCR beta libraries were built. TCRdb analysed the multiplex PCR reads with MiXCR anew, one entry per CDR3 protein. The sample has some 450,000 distinct CDR3 sequences, 20% to 30% seen once. This sample comprised peripheral blood mononuclear cells (PBMCs), obtained when the disease was refractory, from a patient treated with antithyroid drugs. The source of these receptors is a female donor with Graves disease.

This clonotype was detected ten times or more. The rearrangement links TRBV4-1 to TRBJ2-5, with 7 bases aligning to TRBD2. This CDR3 contains 16 residues. With V trimmed by 0 bases and J by 4 bases, 8 bases remained unmatched. The V gene's germline CDR1 is MGHRA and CDR2 YSYEKL. CDR3 residues: CASSQEVTGGTETQYF. The CDR3 region has the DNA TGCGCCAGCAGCCAAGAAGTTACGGGGGGAACAGAGACCCAGTACTTC.

Details on this clonotype: A junction boundary mismatches the germline segment, possibly from a read error. CDR3 protein: CASSLGQGSVYEQYF. The CDR3 region has the DNA TGTGCCAGCAGCCTAGGACAGGGAAGTGTCTACGAGCAGTACTTC. This chain links TRBV5-1 with TRBJ2-7; TRBD1 aligns across 8 bases. CDR3 length: 15 amino acids. The germline CDR1 and CDR2 sequences are SGHRS and YFSETQ.

Ten or more counts support this clonotype. The chain links TRBV20-1 to TRBJ2-5; 8 bases are a match to TRBD2. The CDR3 sequence is 14 residues long. Germline CDR1 and CDR2: DFQATT and SNEGSKA (reference sequence). Trimming cost V 8 bases and J 2 bases; bases outside gene matches: 10. The CDR3 DNA follows: TGCAGTCAACTAGCGGAGGGGGGGCAAGAGACCCAGTACTTC. Its translation: CSQLAEGGQETQYF.

V and J are TRBV7-3 and TRBJ1-1; 7 bases line up with TRBD1. The CDR3 is 16 residues long. Trimming cost V 1 base and J 1 base; bases outside gene matches: 6. Germline V gene sequence: CDR1 SGHTA, CDR2 FQGTGA. The DNA for the CDR3 is TGTGCCAGCAGCTTAAACGAACAGGGGCCGAACACTGAAGCTTTCTTT. Its protein is CASSLNEQGPNTEAFF.

This clonotype was picked up a small number of times. This sequence joins TRBV29-1 and TRBJ2-7; D is possibly TRBD2 (6 bases). Germline lookup yields CDR1 SQVTM and CDR2 ANQGSEA. This CDR3 contains 15 residues. V was pared by 6 bases and J by 0 bases, with 18 bases between. CDR3 amino acids: CSVTGVRDLSYEQYF. CDR3 coding DNA: TGCAGCGTAACGGGCGTGCGGGACCTCTCCTACGAGCAGTACTTC.

This clonotype was observed many times. The genes are TRBV2 and TRBJ2-7, with 11 bases matching TRBD2. This CDR3 spans 14 amino acids. The ends lost 4 bases at V and 3 bases at J; junction bases unmatched: 2. The germline V gene encodes CDR1 SNHLY and CDR2 FYNNEI. The CDR3 sequence is CASSGLAGFYEQYF. In DNA form, the CDR3 reads TGTGCCAGCAGTGGACTAGCGGGATTCTACGAGCAGTACTTC.

This clonotype was counted many times. The V and J genes are TRBV28 and TRBJ2-1; TRBD2 aligns across 9 bases. Germline loops: CDR1 MDHEN, CDR2 SYDVKM. The CDR3 extends over 15 amino acids. V lost 3 bases and J lost 6; bases outside the gene matches: 6. The CDR3 spells CASSLTSGDVNEQFF. The CDR3 DNA reads TGTGCCAGCAGTTTGACTAGCGGAGATGTCAATGAGCAGTTCTTC.

The chain employs TRBV5-6 and TRBJ1-2; 10 positions agree with TRBD1. The germline CDR1 and CDR2 sequences are SGHDT and YYEEEE. CDR3 length: 15 residues. V shed 1 base and J 7 bases; nucleotides not matched to a gene: 7. The CDR3 DNA reads as TGTGCCAGCAGCTTGCCGGGACAGGGGTTTGGTGGCTACACCTTC. Translated, it gives CASSLPGQGFGGYTF.

This clonotype came up many times. The chain has TRBV28 and TRBJ2-5, with 7 bases aligning to TRBD1. The V gene end was trimmed by 5 bases and the J gene end by 5 bases; junction bases not matched to a gene: 11. There are 15 residues in the CDR3. Germline V gene data show CDR1 as MDHEN and CDR2 as SYDVKM. The CDR3 is CASSVSQGPGETQYF. CDR3 DNA: TGTGCCAGCAGTGTATCACAGGGGCCCGGGGAGACCCAGTACTTC.

This clonotype was observed many times. The chain uses TRBV12-3 or TRBV12-4 and TRBJ1-5; D not resolved. This CDR3 region has 14 residues. Trimming left V 3 bases short and J 4 bases short, with 10 bases between. The CDR3 loop reads CASSFFQENQPQHF. The DNA for the CDR3 is TGTGCCAGCAGTTTTTTCCAGGAGAATCAGCCCCAGCATTTT.

A word on this clonotype: A much larger clone lies one base from this, so it may be a read error. This chain uses TRBV30 with TRBJ1-4; no firm D call. The CDR3 is made up of 11 amino acids. Per germline, CDR1 GTSNPN and CDR2 SVGIG (reference sequence). V was trimmed by 0 bases and J by 7 bases, leaving 3 bases between them. The CDR3: CAWSVLEKLFF. The CDR3 nucleotides are TGTGCCTGGAGTGTACTTGAAAAACTGTTTTTT.

This clonotype came up a few times. Germline is not matched at one junction end, which may reflect a read error. This sequence joins TRBV20-1 and TRBJ1-5, with TRBD1 matching 7 bases. Germline CDR1 and CDR2: DFQATT and SNEGSKA (reference sequence). The CDR3 has 14 residues. The CDR3 nucleotides read TGCAGTGCCACTACCGGGACAGCAAATCAGCCCCGGCATTTT. Its translation is CSATTGTANQPRHF.

This clonotype was counted ten times or more. Here the CDR3 DNA reads TGTGCCAGCAGCCCTACTGAGGGACTAGCGGGAGGGGGTGAGCAGTACTTC. Translation: CASSPTEGLAGGGEQYF. The rearrangement uses TRBV28 and TRBJ2-7; 16 bases are shared with TRBD2. The CDR3 runs to 17 residues. CDR1 MDHEN and CDR2 SYDVKM come from the germline V gene. V lost 6 bases to trimming and J lost 7 bases; unmatched junction nucleotides: 12. The entire variable domain, with the rest obtained from reference TRBV28 and TRBJ2-7, is as follows: DVKVTQSSRYLVKRTGEKVFLECVQDMDHENMFWYRQDPGLGLRLIYFSYDVKMKEKGDIPEGYSVSREKKERFSLILESASTNQTSMYLCASSPTEGLAGGGEQYFGPGTRLTVT.

The chain couples TRBV7-3 to TRBJ2-7; TRBD2 matches 7 bases. The CDR3 covers 17 residues. Germline values: CDR1 SGHTA, CDR2 FQGTGA. V lost 2 bases to trimming and J lost 2 bases; unmatched junction nucleotides: 12. DNA of the CDR3: TGTGCCAGCAGCTTAGGAGGTATCGGGGGGACCACCTACGAGCAGTACTTC. Translation gives CASSLGGIGGTTYEQYF. Together with reference TRBV7-3 and TRBJ2-7, the CDR3 gives the full variable domain: GAGVSQTPSNKVTEKGKYVELRCDPISGHTALYWYRQSLGQGPEFLIYFQGTGAADDSGLPNDRFFAVRPEGSVSTLKIQRTERGDSAVYLCASSLGGIGGTTYEQYFGPGTRLTVT.

In this sample, this clonotype turned up many times. The chain joins TRBV11-2 to TRBJ1-4, with TRBD1 identical over 11 bases. Germline lookup yields CDR1 SGHAT and CDR2 FQNNGV. The V segment lost 5 bases and the J segment 7 bases; nucleotides outside the gene matches: 3. The CDR3 runs to 14 residues. The CDR3 DNA reads TGTGCCAGCAGCGGACAGGGGGCGCTTGAAAAACTGTTTTTT. Its translation is CASSGQGALEKLFF.

This clonotype came up many times. The gene calls are TRBV6-1 and TRBJ1-2; TRBD1 matches 7 bases. Trimming at V came to 6 bases and at J to 5 bases, leaving 6 bases not matched to a gene. This CDR3 is 13 amino acids long. CDR1 is MNHNS and CDR2 is SASEGT in the germline V gene. The CDR3, as DNA: TGTGCCAGCAGAACCGGGACAGAGTATGGCTACACCTTC. Encoded protein: CASRTGTEYGYTF.

Points on this clonotype: Since a much larger clone is just one base distant, this may be a read error. The CDR3 end shows no conserved phenylalanine or tryptophan, and so a read error is likely. The rearrangement joins TRBV28 to TRBJ2-5, with D possibly TRBD2 on 5 matching bases. Per germline, CDR1 MDHEN and CDR2 SYDVKM. The V and J ends lost 6 bases and 1 base respectively, with 12 bases between them. This CDR3 comprises 14 residues. The CDR3 coding sequence is TGTGCCAGCAGCCGAGGACTGCGCCAAGAGACCCAGTACCTC. Protein product: CASSRGLRQETQYL.

There are many counts of this clonotype. V is TRBV19 and J is TRBJ2-4; either TRBD1 or TRBD2 may supply D (5 bases each). The CDR3 sequence is 16 residues long. V gave up 5 bases and J gave up 0 bases, with 14 bases separating them. CDR1 LNHDA and CDR2 SQIVND come from the germline V gene (reference sequence). CDR3 DNA sequence: TGTGCCAGTAGTGGATCAGGGACGGGAGCCAAAAACATTCAGTACTTC. Translating gives CASSGSGTGAKNIQYF.

The sample holds a few counts of this clonotype. The chain couples TRBV27 to TRBJ2-2; no reliable D call. Germline-derived CDR1 and CDR2 are MNHEY and SMNVEV (reference sequence). The length of the CDR3 is 12 residues. V lost 6 bases, J lost 5 bases, and 7 bases lay in between. In nucleotides, the CDR3 is TGTGCCAGCAGAAAGGCGACCGGGGAGCTGTTTTTT. Protein sequence: CASRKATGELFF.

This clonotype was counted only a few times. The chain is built from TRBV27 and TRBJ1-3; D call uncertain. Trimming shortened V by 7 bases and J by 0 bases, and 7 bases separated the two germline ends. The CDR3 sequence is 13 residues long. CDR1 is MNHEY and CDR2 is SMNVEV in the germline V gene (reference sequence). CDR3 sequence reads: CASMRASGNTIYF. CDR3 sequence (DNA): TGTGCCAGCATGAGGGCCTCTGGAAACACCATATATTTT.

At least ten counts were recorded for this clonotype. This chain uses TRBV2 with TRBJ2-5, with D perhaps TRBD1 or TRBD2 (5 bases each). The V gene's germline CDR1 is SNHLY and CDR2 FYNNEI. CDR3 length equals 14 residues. Trimming took off 2 bases at V and 5 bases at J, with 12 bases between the two ends. CDR3 sequence: CASSERGATETQYF. The CDR3 coding sequence is TGTGCCAGCAGTGAAAGGGGAGCGACGGAGACCCAGTACTTC.